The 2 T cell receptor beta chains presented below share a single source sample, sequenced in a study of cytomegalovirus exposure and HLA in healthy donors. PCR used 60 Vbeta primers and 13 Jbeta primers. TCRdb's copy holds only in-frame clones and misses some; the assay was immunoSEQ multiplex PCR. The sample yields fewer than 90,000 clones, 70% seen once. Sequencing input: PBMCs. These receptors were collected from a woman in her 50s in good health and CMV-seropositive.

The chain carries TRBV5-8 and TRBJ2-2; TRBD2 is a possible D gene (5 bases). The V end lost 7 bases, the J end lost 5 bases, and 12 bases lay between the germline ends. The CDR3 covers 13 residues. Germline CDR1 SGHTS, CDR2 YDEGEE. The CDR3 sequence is CASRSRGTGELFF. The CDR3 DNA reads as TGTGCCAGCCGAAGTCGAGGGACCGGGGAGCTGTTTTTT.

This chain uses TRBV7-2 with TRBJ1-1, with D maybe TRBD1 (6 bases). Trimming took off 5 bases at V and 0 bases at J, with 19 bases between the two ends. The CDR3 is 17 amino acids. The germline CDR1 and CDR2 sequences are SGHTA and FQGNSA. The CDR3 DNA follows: TGTGCCAGCAGCATAGATGACAGGCCATTCGTGAACACTGAAGCTTTCTTT. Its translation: CASSIDDRPFVNTEAFF.